These 3 T cell receptor beta chains were all obtained from the same sample, sequenced in a study of OX40 agonist ivuxolimab in advanced cancers. This table comes from immunoSEQ multiplex PCR, and its TCRdb copy is limited to in-frame clones, with some not included. The profile shows approximately 41,000 clones, around 89% of them singletons. The sequencing here drew on CD4+ or CD8+ T cells sorted from blood, taken in a trial of the OX40 agonist ivuxolimab. The receptors here all came from an adult with an advanced solid tumor such as melanoma, head and neck, liver or kidney cancer.

The chain joins TRBV9 to TRBJ2-3; D is possibly TRBD2 (6 bases). The CDR3 consists of 16 residues. Germline V gene data show CDR1 as SGDLS and CDR2 as YYNGEE. V was clipped by 3 bases and J by 6 bases, with 20 bases between them. The CDR3 DNA reads TGTGCCAGCAGCGCCACCGGGACCCCGGGACTCGATACGCAGTATTTT. Residues: CASSATGTPGLDTQYF.

This clone was seen a few times. This chain uses TRBV19 with TRBJ1-5; 10 nucleotides line up with TRBD1. Germline V gene data show CDR1 as LNHDA and CDR2 as SQIVND (reference sequence). V was pared by 3 bases and J by 0 bases, with 5 bases of the junction left unmatched. This CDR3 is 17 amino acids long. CDR3 amino acids: CASSIVDRGYSNQPQHF. The DNA for the CDR3 is TGTGCCAGTAGTATCGTGGACAGGGGGTATAGCAATCAGCCCCAGCATTTT.

The chain uses TRBV2 and TRBJ2-5, with TRBD1 as a possible D gene (6 bases). The CDR3 has 12 residues. The germline gives CDR1 SNHLY, CDR2 FYNNEI. V was shortened by 9 bases and J by 2 bases, with 10 bases between the two germline ends. The CDR3 coding sequence is TGTGCCAGAAGGACAGCACAAGAGACCCAGTACTTC. Translating gives CARRTAQETQYF.